The rows below give T cell receptor beta chains drawn from one sample of a study of liver allograft versus peripheral blood T cells. TCRdb processed the reads anew with MiXCR; each CDR3 protein has one entry. The sample comprises approximately 8,100 distinct CDR3 sequences, around a sixth of which are singletons, and 4.4% rests with the top ten. The receptors here all came from a human patient who had a liver transplant. Part of the T cells may come from the graft donor. Both conserved end residues are part of each CDR3. The D gene is left open where the match is weak. Size tells how often a clone was seen (once, few, many) or the class of an expanded clone, and some rows leave it out.

clone_size,v_call,d_call,j_call,cdr3_aa,cdr3_nt
medium-sized,TRBV29-1,TRBD1,TRBJ1-1,CSVAGTGAAGTEAFF,TGCAGCGTAGCCGGGACAGGGGCGGCGGGCACTGAAGCTTTCTTT
medium-sized,TRBV19,TRBD1,TRBJ1-1,CASGMDRGRRNTEAFF,TGTGCCAGCGGAATGGACAGGGGGCGAAGGAACACTGAAGCTTTCTTT
medium-sized,TRBV6-5,NA,TRBJ1-3,CASSGNGLSSGNTIYF,TGTGCCAGCAGTGGGAACGGCCTCAGCTCTGGAAACACCATATATTTT
medium-sized,TRBV10-3,TRBD1,TRBJ2-7,CAVSRDRDKYEQYF,TGTGCCGTATCACGGGACAGGGATAAGTACGAGCAGTACTTC
medium-sized,TRBV6-1,TRBD1,TRBJ1-2,CASNDRGLGGYGYTF,TGTGCCAGCAATGACAGGGGGCTAGGGGGCTATGGCTACACCTTC
medium-sized,TRBV9,TRBD1,TRBJ1-1,CASSVDRTGGTNTEAFF,TGTGCCAGCAGCGTCGACAGGACAGGGGGCACGAACACTGAAGCTTTCTTT
many,TRBV11-2,TRBD1,TRBJ2-6,CASSSISGQGFLFSGANVLTF,TGTGCCAGCAGCTCTATCTCGGGACAGGGTTTTCTTTTCTCTGGGGCCAACGTCCTGACTTTC
medium-sized,TRBV24-1,NA,TRBJ1-1,CATSDLGQGNTEAFF,TGTGCCACCAGTGATTTAGGCCAGGGGAACACTGAAGCTTTCTTT
many,TRBV19,NA,TRBJ2-1,CASNPERNYNEQFF,TGTGCCAGTAACCCAGAACGGAACTACAATGAGCAGTTCTTC
NA,TRBV5-1,NA,TRBJ1-2,CASSLNGGGYTF,TGCGCCAGCAGCTTGAACGGGGGGGGCTACACCTTC
NA,TRBV28,TRBD1,TRBJ2-2,CASSLTGGAYTGELFF,TGTGCCAGCAGCTTGACAGGGGGCGCATACACCGGGGAGCTGTTTTTT
medium-sized,TRBV7-2,NA,TRBJ1-2,CASSAGLYGYTF,TGTGCCAGCAGCGCGGGACTCTATGGCTACACCTTC
NA,TRBV7-9,NA,TRBJ2-6,CASSLGLGGANVLTF,TGTGCCAGCAGCTTGGGGTTGGGAGGGGCCAACGTCCTGACTTTC
medium-sized,TRBV19,NA,TRBJ1-1,CATRRRSGANTEAFF,TGTGCCACACGCCGGAGGAGCGGAGCGAACACTGAAGCTTTCTTT
few,TRBV20-1,NA,TRBJ2-6,CSATTLHSGANVLTF,TGCAGTGCTACAACACTGCACTCTGGGGCCAACGTCCTGACTTTC
medium-sized,TRBV28,NA,TRBJ1-1,CASSSPGLRAFF,TGTGCCAGCAGTTCTCCGGGCCTCCGAGCTTTCTTT
NA,TRBV20-1,NA,TRBJ1-1,CSAKRDTGTEAFF,TGCAGTGCCAAAAGGGATACAGGCACTGAAGCTTTCTTT
NA,TRBV12-3/TRBV12-4,NA,TRBJ2-4,CASSSPRGNIQYF,TGTGCCAGCAGTTCCCCCAGGGGAAACATTCAGTACTTC
NA,TRBV19,NA,TRBJ2-1,CASSPDRGSSYNEQFF,TGTGCCAGTAGTCCCGATCGGGGAAGCTCCTACAATGAGCAGTTCTTC
medium-sized,TRBV7-9,NA,TRBJ2-6,CASSLTGGANVLTF,TGTGCCAGCAGCTTAACAGGTGGGGCCAACGTCCTGACTTTC